The following is a T cell receptor beta chain sequence with its context. The assay was run at deep level. Clones were read by immunoSEQ multiplex PCR, and TCRdb kept only the in-frame ones, dropping some. The data contain about 2,500,000 clones, approximately 94% of them singletons. This sample is drawn from a study of shared clonotypes between healthy human individuals. This CDR3 comprises 13 residues. Germline CDR1 reads MNHNS; CDR2 reads SASEGT. Trimming took off 4 bases at V and 3 bases at J, with 10 bases between the two ends. The sequenced material came from naive CD4+ T cells sorted from blood. Stated subset: CD45RA+ positively selected. The chain employs TRBV6-1 and TRBJ2-7; a weak D match, TRBD2 (6 bases). The TCR comes from a young man in good health. The CDR3 loop is CASSAGSYYEQYF. In nucleotides, the CDR3 is TGTGCCAGCAGTGCCGGGAGCTACTACGAGCAGTACTTC.